The 23 T cell receptor beta chains below come from one sample, sequenced in a study of blood T cell repertoires in COVID-19. Libraries were prepared by immunoSEQ multiplex PCR; TCRdb keeps only in-frame clonotypes and omits some of them. The sample has 390,000 or so clones; about 90% are singletons. The sequencing input was peripheral blood. Receptors were obtained from a woman aged 30 to 39 with COVID-19, enrolled during active disease.

This chain links TRBV6-6 with TRBJ2-3; TRBD2 might be the D (6 bases). In germline, CDR1 is MNHNY, CDR2 SVGAGI (reference sequence). Between the trimmed V and J ends, which lost 5 bases and 3 bases, there was a span of 18 bases. The CDR3 loop spans 16 amino acids. The CDR3 protein is CASSQPTPGTTDTQYF. The CDR3 nucleotides read TGTGCCAGCAGTCAACCGACACCCGGGACTACAGATACGCAGTATTTT.

This chain joins TRBV2 and TRBJ2-5, with 12 bases fitting TRBD2. The CDR3 loop spans 15 amino acids. Losses at the gene ends were 6 bases for V and 5 bases for J; bases not matched to a gene: 7. Germline lookup yields CDR1 SNHLY and CDR2 FYNNEI. The CDR3 is CASRDLAGGGETQYF. The CDR3 bases are TGTGCCAGCAGGGACCTAGCGGGAGGGGGGGAGACCCAGTACTTC.

This rearrangement joins TRBV2 to TRBJ2-3, with TRBD2 matching 7 bases. J gave up 6 bases and V 8 bases, and 11 bases lay outside the gene matches. From germline, CDR1 is SNHLY and CDR2 FYNNEI. This CDR3 contains 14 residues. The CDR3 region is CASVPRERSDTQYF. CDR3 nucleotide sequence: TGTGCCAGCGTTCCGCGGGAGCGGTCGGATACGCAGTATTTT.

This chain joins TRBV27 and TRBJ1-4, with D uncertain. V gave up 5 bases and J gave up 6 bases, with 22 bases separating them. Germline CDR1 is MNHEY and CDR2 is SMNVEV (reference sequence). The CDR3 spans 17 residues. This CDR3 is CASSRNPKGVLDEKLFF. CDR3 coding DNA: TGTGCCAGCAGTCGTAACCCCAAGGGAGTCTTGGATGAAAAACTGTTTTTT.

This clone was recorded only once. The V call is TRBV13, the J call TRBJ1-2, with 8 bases fitting TRBD1. The CDR3 has 15 amino acids. V shed 4 bases, J shed 6 bases, and the junction held 10 bases outside the gene matches. The germline V gene encodes CDR1 PRHDT and CDR2 FYEKMQ (reference sequence). The CDR3, as DNA: TGTGCCAGCAGCTCCCGGGACAGGAGGATGAATGGCTACACCTTC. The encoded protein is CASSSRDRRMNGYTF.

This clone was seen a single time. The CDR3 sequence is CSVELRDRGRTGELFF. CDR3 bases: TGCAGCGTTGAATTAAGGGACAGGGGGCGGACCGGGGAGCTGTTTTTT. This chain links TRBV29-1 with TRBJ2-2, with TRBD1 identical over 12 bases. The trim removed 2 bases at V and 5 bases at J, leaving 6 bases unmatched. CDR3 length: 16 residues. CDR1 and CDR2 from the germline V gene are SQVTM and ANQGSEA.

Many counts were recorded for this clone. The chain uses TRBV10-3 and TRBJ2-2; the match to TRBD2 covers 9 bases. The CDR3 loop spans 16 amino acids. CDR1 and CDR2 (germline): ENHRY, SYGVKD. V lost 6 bases to trimming and J lost 4 bases; unmatched junction nucleotides: 9. CDR3 loop: CAIREDAGGPTGELFF. The CDR3 DNA is TGTGCCATCAGGGAGGATGCGGGGGGGCCCACCGGGGAGCTGTTTTTT.

The gene calls are TRBV5-4 and TRBJ2-5; 8 bases map to TRBD2. CDR1 is SGHNT and CDR2 is YYREEE in the germline V gene (reference sequence). V shed 3 bases and J 3 bases; nucleotides not matched to a gene: 4. The CDR3 length is 14 residues. The chain's CDR3 is CASSWGTSEETQYF. In DNA form, the CDR3 reads TGTGCCAGCAGCTGGGGGACTAGTGAAGAGACCCAGTACTTC.

This chain joins TRBV6-1 and TRBJ2-3; D is possibly TRBD1 (5 bases). The CDR3 loop spans 15 amino acids. In germline, CDR1 is MNHNS, CDR2 SASEGT. V lost 2 bases and J 1 base, leaving 10 bases between the germline ends. The CDR3 sequence: CASSEPGRGTDTQYF. DNA of the CDR3: TGTGCCAGCAGTGAACCAGGCAGGGGCACAGATACGCAGTATTTT.

This chain joins TRBV18 and TRBJ2-2; TRBD1 agrees at 7 bases. The CDR3 spans 16 residues. The germline CDR1 and CDR2 sequences are KGHSH and LQKENI. The V gene end was trimmed by 6 bases and the J gene end by 7 bases; junction bases not matched to a gene: 14. The CDR3 DNA is TGTGCCAGCTCCCGCGGACAGGAGGAGGTTGGCGGGGAGCTGTTTTTT. Translation: CASSRGQEEVGGELFF.

This rearrangement joins TRBV7-9 to TRBJ2-3; D possibly corresponds to TRBD1 (5 bases). V was cut by 7 bases and J by 4 bases, with 21 bases left in between. Germline V gene lookup returns CDR1 SEHNR and CDR2 FQNEAQ (reference sequence). The CDR3 totals 16 residues. This CDR3 reads CASIRPRARASDTQYF. The CDR3, as DNA: TGTGCCAGCATCCGCCCCCGGGCCAGGGCGTCAGATACGCAGTATTTT.

The V call is TRBV4-1, the J call TRBJ2-1; D uncertain. Per the germline V gene, CDR1 is MGHRA and CDR2 is YSYEKL. The CDR3 totals 13 residues. V shed 3 bases and J shed 9 bases, with 12 bases lying between them. The CDR3 loop is CASSQYESSEQFF. CDR3 in DNA: TGCGCCAGCAGCCAGTATGAGTCGAGTGAGCAGTTCTTC.

The chain recombines TRBV28 with TRBJ2-1; maybe TRBD2 (5 bases). V shed 7 bases and J shed 3 bases, with 10 bases lying between them. Germline V lookup: CDR1 MDHEN, CDR2 SYDVKM. The CDR3 runs to 13 residues. The DNA of the CDR3 is TGTGCCAGCAATGAGGGCCTCTACAATGAGCAGTTCTTC. This encodes CASNEGLYNEQFF.

V usage is TRBV9 and J usage is TRBJ1-3, with 7 bases matching TRBD1. CDR3 length equals 15 residues. Trimming removed 7 bases from V and 0 bases from J; junction bases left unmatched: 7. CDR1 is SGDLS, CDR2 YYNGEE, per germline. CDR3 nucleotides: TGTGCCAGCTGGACAGGATTCGGCTCTGGAAACACCATATATTTT. This encodes CASWTGFGSGNTIYF.

The chain joins TRBV4-3 to TRBJ2-7; 7 bases line up with TRBD1. The V and J ends lost 0 bases and 2 bases, in that order; junction bases with no gene match: 7. This CDR3 is 16 amino acids long. Germline V lookup: CDR1 LGHNA, CDR2 YSLEER. CDR3 DNA: TGCGCCAGCAGCCAAGAGGCTAGAGGGGGCCCCTACGAGCAGTACGTC. Residues: CASSQEARGGPYEQYV.

This rearrangement joins TRBV4-2 to TRBJ2-2, with D perhaps matching TRBD1 (5 bases). V was trimmed by 5 bases and J by 0 bases, leaving 10 bases between them. The CDR3 length is 15 residues. Germline V gene data show CDR1 as LGHNA and CDR2 as YNFKEQ. The CDR3 region is CASSARQTNTGELFF. As DNA, the CDR3 is TGTGCCAGCAGCGCCAGACAGACGAACACCGGGGAGCTGTTTTTT.

The chain employs TRBV2 and TRBJ2-1; 9 bases align to TRBD1. The V gene's germline CDR1 is SNHLY and CDR2 FYNNEI. This CDR3 spans 14 amino acids. J gave up 6 bases and V 9 bases, and 9 bases lay outside the gene matches. CDR3 bases: TGTGCCAGTAAGACCGGGACAGGGACCAATGAGCAGTTCTTC. Protein: CASKTGTGTNEQFF.

V is TRBV5-6 and J is TRBJ1-4; 7 bases align to TRBD1. V was pared by 1 base and J by 0 bases, with 9 bases of the junction left unmatched. Looked up from germline, CDR1 is SGHDT and CDR2 is YYEEEE. The CDR3 length is 18 residues. In DNA form, the CDR3 reads TGTGCCAGCAGCTTGAGGTTAGGGACAGACACAACTAATGAAAAACTGTTTTTT. It is translated as CASSLRLGTDTTNEKLFF. The variable domain in full, with the rest retrieved from reference TRBV5-6 and TRBJ1-4, is DAGVTQSPTHLIKTRGQQVTLRCSPKSGHDTVSWYQQALGQGPQFIFQYYEEEERQRGNFPDRFSGHQFPNYSSELNVNALLLGDSALYLCASSLRLGTDTTNEKLFFGSGTQLSVL.

V gene TRBV27 combines with J gene TRBJ1-2, with 7 bases lining up with TRBD1. Trimming cost V 5 bases and J 9 bases; bases outside gene matches: 6. The CDR3 contains 12 residues. Germline V gene sequence: CDR1 MNHEY, CDR2 SMNVEV (reference sequence). The CDR3 DNA is TGTGCCAGCAGTCCACGGACAGGACGCTACACCTTC. This translates into CASSPRTGRYTF.

In this sample, this clone turned up a few times. The chain uses TRBV5-1 and TRBJ2-1, with unresolved D. The CDR3 extends over 13 amino acids. Trimming cost V 0 bases and J 6 bases, with 7 bases left between them. Germline V gives CDR1 SGHRS, CDR2 YFSETQ. The CDR3 region has the DNA TGCGCCAGCAGCTTGGATTCTCCCAATGAGCAGTTCTTC. This sequence encodes CASSLDSPNEQFF.

The rearrangement joins TRBV2 to TRBJ2-4; the match to TRBD1 covers 9 bases. CDR3 length equals 14 residues. CDR1 and CDR2 from the germline V gene are SNHLY and FYNNEI. J gave up 8 bases and V 8 bases, and 10 bases lay outside the gene matches. The CDR3 is CASSSEGQGDIQYF. The DNA for the CDR3 is TGTGCCAGCTCCTCTGAGGGACAGGGCGACATTCAGTACTTC.

The chain has TRBV27 and TRBJ2-7; TRBD1 matches 7 bases. Per the germline V gene, CDR1 is MNHEY and CDR2 is SMNVEV (reference sequence). This CDR3 contains 15 residues. Trimming removed 8 bases from V and 0 bases from J; junction bases left unmatched: 10. The CDR3 protein is CASSPLGQTSYEQYV. The CDR3 DNA reads as TGTGCCAGCTCACCTTTGGGACAGACCTCCTACGAGCAGTACGTC.

The genes are TRBV7-2 and TRBJ2-5, with a weak D call TRBD2 (6 bases). Germline V gives CDR1 SGHTA, CDR2 FQGNSA. The CDR3 loop spans 15 amino acids. V lost 2 bases, J lost 4 bases, and 14 bases lay in between. In DNA, the CDR3 is TGTGCCAGCAGCTTACAGAGCGGGCAAACAGAGACCCAGTACTTC. This gives the protein CASSLQSGQTETQYF.